The 10 T cell receptor beta chains below were found in one sample sequenced in a study of T cells in Graves' hyperthyroidism and ophthalmopathy. TCR beta CDR3 regions were amplified from RNA transcripts. In the first-round RT-PCR of the TCR CDR3, the HTBI primer set was used. Each CDR3 protein gets one entry after TCRdb re-called the multiplex PCR reads with MiXCR. Of around 420,000 distinct CDR3 sequences in the sample, less than 20% were seen once. Sequenced input: blood. The receptor source for this set is a woman under 30 with Graves' hyperthyroidism.

The genes are TRBV7-9 and TRBJ1-6; possibly TRBD1 for D (6 bases). The CDR3 is 16 residues long. CDR1 is SEHNR, CDR2 FQNEAQ, per germline (reference sequence). Between the trimmed V and J ends, which lost 5 bases and 8 bases, there was a span of 19 bases. CDR3 DNA: TGTGCCAGCAGCGACGGGACACCTACTAGAGATTCACCCCTCCACTTT. Its protein is CASSDGTPTRDSPLHF.

In this sample, this clonotype turned up many times. The chain couples TRBV12-3 or TRBV12-4 to TRBJ2-1; D uncertain. This CDR3 region has 15 residues. V gave up 6 bases and J gave up 0 bases, with 12 bases separating them. In DNA, the CDR3 is TGTGCCAGCAGCAAAAGAGCGAGCTCCTACAATGAGCAGTTCTTC. This encodes CASSKRASSYNEQFF.

This clonotype was detected a few times. This chain connects TRBV7-9 to TRBJ2-5, with no clear D. The CDR3 extends over 13 amino acids. Germline assignment: CDR1 SEHNR and CDR2 FQNEAQ (reference sequence). V dropped 8 bases and J dropped 3 bases, with 13 bases sitting between them. DNA for the CDR3: TGTGCCAGCGTGGCGGCTGGGGAAGAGACCCAGTACTTC. Protein: CASVAAGEETQYF. The variable domain in full, completed from reference TRBV7-9 and TRBJ2-5, reads DTGVSQNPRHKITKRGQNVTFRCDPISEHNRLYWYRQTLGQGPEFLTYFQNEAQLEKSRLLSDRFSAERPKGSFSTLEIQRTEQGDSAMYLCASVAAGEETQYFGPGTRLLVL.

The rearrangement joins TRBV6-6 to TRBJ2-7, with D unresolved. The CDR3 has 11 amino acids. The germline V and J ends were trimmed by 2 bases and 5 bases, with 4 bases remaining between them. Germline V gene lookup returns CDR1 MNHNY and CDR2 SVGAGI (reference sequence). The CDR3 nucleotides are TGTGCCAGCAGTTACAGCAACGAGCAGTACTTC. The encoded protein is CASSYSNEQYF.

This clonotype came up many times. The V gene is TRBV28, the J gene TRBJ2-5; 9 bases fit TRBD2. The V gene's germline CDR1 is MDHEN and CDR2 SYDVKM. CDR3 size: 14 residues. V gave up 6 bases and J gave up 4 bases; unmatched junction bases: 6. This CDR3 reads CASRELAGRETQYF. Here the CDR3 DNA reads TGTGCCAGCAGAGAGCTAGCGGGGAGAGAGACCCAGTACTTC.

Note on this clonotype: The junction departs from germline at one end; a sequencing error may be responsible. The chain is built from TRBV5-5 and TRBJ2-1; no clear D gene. Germline CDR1 SGHKS, CDR2 YYEKEE (reference sequence). CDR3 length: 14 amino acids. CDR3 region: CASGLAVGYNEQFF. In nucleotides, the CDR3 is TGTGCCAGCGGCTTGGCGGTGGGATACAATGAGCAGTTCTTC.

This clonotype was seen only a few times. This chain connects TRBV4-1 to TRBJ1-4; no clear D. Germline CDR1 MGHRA, CDR2 YSYEKL. This CDR3 comprises 15 residues. Trimming removed 8 bases from V and 5 bases from J, with 18 bases in between. The CDR3 region is CASGKEAVENEKLFF. The CDR3, as DNA: TGCGCCAGCGGAAAGGAGGCAGTTGAAAATGAAAAACTGTTTTTT.

This clonotype was seen at least ten times. The V gene is TRBV28, the J gene TRBJ2-7; TRBD1 might be the D (6 bases). The CDR3 has 15 amino acids. In germline, CDR1 is MDHEN, CDR2 SYDVKM. Trimming pared 4 bases from V and 6 bases from J, leaving 19 bases between. DNA of the CDR3: TGTGCCAGCAGTTCAGGCGGAACAGGGAACGGCGAGCAGTACTTC. The encoded protein is CASSSGGTGNGEQYF. Together with reference TRBV28 and TRBJ2-7, the CDR3 gives the full variable domain: DVKVTQSSRYLVKRTGEKVFLECVQDMDHENMFWYRQDPGLGLRLIYFSYDVKMKEKGDIPEGYSVSREKKERFSLILESASTNQTSMYLCASSSGGTGNGEQYFGPGTRLTVT.

This clonotype was seen a few times. The J gene is TRBJ1-6, the V gene TRBV6-1, with 9 bases fitting TRBD1. CDR3 length: 13 amino acids. Germline CDR1 reads MNHNS; CDR2 reads SASEGT. Trimming removed 4 bases from V and 11 bases from J; junction bases left unmatched: 3. The CDR3 nucleotides read TGTGCCAGCAGTGGACAGGGGGATACACCCCTCCACTTT. Residues: CASSGQGDTPLHF.

About this clonotype: The CDR3 end shows no conserved phenylalanine or tryptophan, and so a read error is likely. The chain couples TRBV3-1 to TRBJ1-6; D unclear. This CDR3 comprises 17 residues. V lost 4 bases and J lost 6, with 19 bases in between. Germline V gene sequence: CDR1 LGHDT, CDR2 YNNKEL (reference sequence). The DNA for the CDR3 is TGTGCCAGCAGCCTTCAAGAGACACTTCAATTTAATTCACCCCTCCACTCT. Amino acid sequence: CASSLQETLQFNSPLHS.